A single sample gave rise to the 24 T cell receptor beta chains below, sequenced in a study of cytomegalovirus exposure and HLA in healthy donors. PCR was performed using 60 Vbeta and 13 Jbeta primers. The data were produced by immunoSEQ multiplex PCR, yet TCRdb's version contains in-frame clones alone and is incomplete. The sample holds around 100,000 clones; around 65% are singletons and the top ten take less than 3.5%. Sequencing was performed on PBMCs. The source of these receptors is a woman between 50 and 59 years old in good health and CMV-seronegative.

The chain has TRBV19 and TRBJ2-1; 7 nucleotides line up with TRBD2. Germline lookup yields CDR1 LNHDA and CDR2 SQIVND (reference sequence). V shed 4 bases and J 7 bases; nucleotides not matched to a gene: 10. This CDR3 has 15 residues. The DNA of the CDR3 is TGTGCCAGTAGTACCCAGCGGGGTGGGGAGAATGAGCAGTTCTTC. Amino acid sequence: CASSTQRGGENEQFF.

Note on this clone: One junction end disagrees with the germline gene, perhaps due to a read error. The chain joins TRBV7-9 to TRBJ1-2, with 8 bases matching TRBD1. This CDR3 has 16 residues. Per germline, CDR1 SEHNR and CDR2 FQNEAQ (reference sequence). The CDR3 DNA follows: TGTTCCAGCAGCTACGACGGGGACAGGCATTCTTGGGGCTACACCTTC. This gives the protein CSSSYDGDRHSWGYTF.

The chain recombines TRBV10-2 with TRBJ2-7, with 12 bases matching TRBD2. This CDR3 has 15 residues. CDR1 and CDR2 from the germline V gene are WSHSY and SAAADI. The V and J ends lost 8 bases and 5 bases, in that order; junction bases with no gene match: 10. CDR3 amino acids: CASSLETSGSHEQYF. Here the CDR3 DNA reads TGCGCCAGCTCCTTGGAGACTAGCGGGAGTCACGAGCAGTACTTC.

The chain employs TRBV6-5 and TRBJ2-2, with 7 nucleotides matching TRBD1. Trimming took 4 bases from V and 3 from J; bases not matched to a gene: 8. The germline CDR1 and CDR2 sequences are MNHEY and SVGAGI. The CDR3 consists of 16 residues. Here the CDR3 DNA reads TGTGCCAGCAGTTCCCATGGACAGGCGGACACCGGGGAGCTGTTTTTT. This codes for CASSSHGQADTGELFF.

This chain uses TRBV4-2 with TRBJ2-1; TRBD2 matches at 8 bases. Germline V lookup: CDR1 LGHNA, CDR2 YNFKEQ. V gave up 0 bases and J gave up 8 bases; unmatched junction bases: 3. There are 14 residues in the CDR3. In DNA, the CDR3 is TGTGCCAGCAGCCAAGATCATAGCGGGGATGAGCAGTTCTTC. Translated: CASSQDHSGDEQFF.

This clone appeared a single time. V is TRBV5-1 and J is TRBJ2-5, with TRBD1 matching 9 bases. The CDR3 contains 13 residues. Per germline, CDR1 SGHRS and CDR2 YFSETQ. Germline trimming cut 7 bases from V and 6 bases from J; bases unmatched to any gene: 7. The CDR3 loop reads CASGRDREKTQYF. The CDR3 nucleotides read TGCGCCAGCGGGCGGGACAGGGAAAAGACCCAGTACTTC.

The V gene is TRBV5-6, the J gene TRBJ2-3; a possible D gene is TRBD1 (6 bases). Germline loops: CDR1 SGHDT, CDR2 YYEEEE. The V and J ends lost 2 bases and 4 bases respectively, with 8 bases between them. The CDR3 consists of 13 residues. CDR3 sequence reads: CASSFTGPDTQYF. The DNA for the CDR3 is TGTGCCAGCAGCTTTACAGGGCCAGATACGCAGTATTTT.

V is TRBV7-9 and J is TRBJ1-1; D gene unclear. The length of the CDR3 is 11 residues. Trimming pared 5 bases from V and 2 bases from J, leaving 3 bases between. Germline V CDR1 and CDR2: SEHNR, FQNEAQ (reference sequence). DNA for the CDR3: TGTGCCAGCAGCACAAACACTGAAGCTTTCTTT. Translated: CASSTNTEAFF.

V gene TRBV27 combines with J gene TRBJ2-3; perhaps TRBD2 as D (6 bases). The length of the CDR3 is 14 residues. V shed 3 bases and J shed 5 bases, with 12 bases lying between them. CDR1 MNHEY and CDR2 SMNVEV come from the germline V gene (reference sequence). CDR3 region: CASSLGTEGDTQYF. CDR3 DNA: TGTGCCAGCAGTTTGGGGACTGAGGGAGATACGCAGTATTTT.

This clone has a handful of counts. The chain carries TRBV30 and TRBJ1-1, with 7 bases lining up with TRBD1. The CDR3 has 11 amino acids. Trimming removed 7 bases from V and 7 bases from J; junction bases left unmatched: 6. Germline loops: CDR1 GTSNPN, CDR2 SVGIG (reference sequence). The CDR3 coding sequence is TGTGCCTACCAGACAGGGCTTGAAGCTTTCTTT. Its protein product is CAYQTGLEAFF.

The V and J genes are TRBV21-1 and TRBJ1-3; TRBD1 reflects the table's D call only, with no check against the DNA. TRBV21-1 is a documented pseudogene. The CDR3 is 16 amino acids. The CDR3 nucleotides read TGTGCCAGCCTAAAAGAGGGGACACCGGAGGGAAACACCATATATTTT. As protein: CASLKEGTPEGNTIYF.

The V gene is TRBV28, the J gene TRBJ2-2; 10 bases are a match to TRBD2. Germline V CDR1 and CDR2: MDHEN, SYDVKM. This CDR3 has 17 residues. Trimming at V came to 5 bases and at J to 5 bases, leaving 11 bases not matched to a gene. For the CDR3, the DNA is TGTGCCAGCAGTCCACCTCTAGCGGGAGCTGAGACCGGGGAGCTGTTTTTT. This sequence encodes CASSPPLAGAETGELFF.

CDR3 DNA sequence: TGCGCCAGCAGCTATGGACAGGGCCATAAAGAGACCCAGTACTTC. Translating gives CASSYGQGHKETQYF. V and J are TRBV5-1 and TRBJ2-5; 8 nucleotides match TRBD1. Unmatched junction bases numbered 7, after V lost 3 bases and J lost 3 bases. The CDR3 covers 15 residues. The germline V gene encodes CDR1 SGHRS and CDR2 YFSETQ.

This chain connects TRBV25-1 to TRBJ2-2; a possible D gene is TRBD1 (7 bases). Looked up from germline, CDR1 is MGHDK and CDR2 is SYGVNS. The CDR3 runs to 15 residues. Trimming removed 5 bases at V and 4 bases at J, with 14 bases between. CDR3 sequence reads: CASSRGGGTTGELFF. For the CDR3, the DNA is TGTGCCAGCAGTAGAGGGGGCGGGACCACCGGGGAGCTGTTTTTT.

V is TRBV5-1 and J is TRBJ1-5; D is uncertain. CDR1 and CDR2 from the germline V gene are SGHRS and YFSETQ. V lost 2 bases, J lost 7 bases, and 13 bases lay in between. The CDR3 is 14 residues long. The CDR3 here is CASSFSARGQPQHF. CDR3 in DNA: TGCGCCAGCAGCTTCAGTGCCCGGGGACAGCCCCAGCATTTT.

The gene calls are TRBV15 and TRBJ2-1, with 9 bases lining up with TRBD2. V was pared by 0 bases and J by 8 bases, with 5 bases of the junction left unmatched. The germline V gene has CDR1 LNHNV and CDR2 YYDKDF (reference sequence). The CDR3 runs 15 residues. CDR3 protein: CATSREGTSFYEQFF. The CDR3, as DNA: TGTGCCACCAGCAGAGAGGGGACTAGCTTCTATGAGCAGTTCTTC.

This chain connects TRBV4-2 to TRBJ2-3, with TRBD2 identical over 7 bases. Per germline, CDR1 LGHNA and CDR2 YNFKEQ. V gave up 7 bases and J gave up 3 bases; unmatched junction bases: 7. This CDR3 is built from 14 residues. CDR3 sequence: CASTPGGVTDTQYF. CDR3 DNA: TGTGCCAGCACCCCTGGGGGGGTTACAGATACGCAGTATTTT.

With respect to this clone: The germline gene is not matched at one end of the junction; a read error may be the cause. The chain joins TRBV2 to TRBJ1-1, with D hard to call. The CDR3 consists of 15 residues. The germline gives CDR1 SNHLY, CDR2 FYNNEI. Written as DNA, the CDR3 is TGTGCCACCAGTACCTGGAGGGCGGGGAACACTGAAGCTTTCTTT. Translating gives CATSTWRAGNTEAFF. The variable domain in full, completed from reference TRBV2 and TRBJ1-1, reads EPEVTQTPSHQVTQMGQEVILRCVPISNHLYFYWYRQILGQKVEFLVSFYNNEISEKSEIFDDQFSVERPDGSNFTLKIRSTKLEDSAMYFCATSTWRAGNTEAFFGQGTRLTVV.

The chain's CDR3 is CASRMGQGETQYF. CDR3 DNA: TGCGCCAGCAGGATGGGACAGGGAGAGACCCAGTACTTC. The rearrangement links TRBV10-2 to TRBJ2-5; TRBD1 matches at 9 bases. The ends lost 6 bases at V and 4 bases at J; junction bases unmatched: 3. The CDR3 is 13 amino acids. Germline V lookup: CDR1 WSHSY, CDR2 SAAADI.

The V and J genes are TRBV10-3 and TRBJ1-2; TRBD1 matches 8 bases. The V and J ends lost 5 bases and 5 bases, in that order; junction bases with no gene match: 4. The CDR3 has 13 residues. Germline V gives CDR1 ENHRY, CDR2 SYGVKD. In DNA form, the CDR3 reads TGTGCCATCAGTTTTGGACAGGGATATGGCTACACCTTC. Its translation: CAISFGQGYGYTF.

Only a few counts were recorded for this clone. The CDR3 loop reads CASSQGVSGGTETQYF. CDR3 DNA sequence: TGCGCCAGCAGCCAAGGGGTTAGCGGGGGCACGGAGACCCAGTACTTC. This chain connects TRBV4-1 to TRBJ2-5, with 9 bases fitting TRBD2. The CDR3 consists of 16 residues. Germline CDR1 reads MGHRA; CDR2 reads YSYEKL. The ends lost 1 base at V and 5 bases at J; junction bases unmatched: 8.

The J gene is TRBJ1-6, the V gene TRBV2; the D gene is possibly TRBD1 (5 bases). Germline V gene sequence: CDR1 SNHLY, CDR2 FYNNEI. CDR3 length equals 15 residues. Trimming left V 8 bases short and J 1 base short, with 12 bases between. CDR3 in amino acids: CASGGEPSYNSPLHF. The DNA for the CDR3 is TGTGCCAGCGGGGGGGAACCTTCCTATAATTCACCCCTCCACTTT.

V is TRBV15 and J is TRBJ2-6, with 7 bases that match TRBD1. In germline, CDR1 is LNHNV, CDR2 YYDKDF (reference sequence). J lost 4 bases, V lost 5 bases, and 17 bases had no gene match. The CDR3 totals 19 residues. The CDR3 coding sequence is TGTGCCACCAGCCCGACTGGGGACAGAAGTAAATTCGGGGCCAACGTCCTGACTTTC. It is translated as CATSPTGDRSKFGANVLTF.

This chain joins TRBV7-3 and TRBJ2-1, with 11 bases aligning to TRBD2. The CDR3 consists of 15 residues. V was pared by 5 bases and J by 14 bases, with 14 bases of the junction left unmatched. Germline assignment: CDR1 SGHTA and CDR2 FQGTGA. CDR3 nucleotides: TGTGCCAGCAGCGAAACCCCTACTAGCGGGAGACCGGAGTTCTTC. Protein sequence: CASSETPTSGRPEFF.